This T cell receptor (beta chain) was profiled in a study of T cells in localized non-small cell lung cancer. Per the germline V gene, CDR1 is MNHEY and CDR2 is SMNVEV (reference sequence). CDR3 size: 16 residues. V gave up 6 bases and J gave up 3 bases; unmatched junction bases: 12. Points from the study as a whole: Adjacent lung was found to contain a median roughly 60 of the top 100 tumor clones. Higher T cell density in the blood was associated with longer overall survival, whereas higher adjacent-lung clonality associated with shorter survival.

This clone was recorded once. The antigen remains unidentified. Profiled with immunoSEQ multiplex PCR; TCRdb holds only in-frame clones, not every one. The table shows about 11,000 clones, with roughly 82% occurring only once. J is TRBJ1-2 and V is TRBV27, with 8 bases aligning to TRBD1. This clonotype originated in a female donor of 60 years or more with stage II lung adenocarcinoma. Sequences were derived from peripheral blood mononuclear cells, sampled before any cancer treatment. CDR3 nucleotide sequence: TGTGCCAGCAGGCCTTACCAGGGGGCTGGGGACTATGGCTACACCTTC. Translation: CASRPYQGAGDYGYTF.